By share, the clone carrying this T cell receptor (beta chain) counts as medium-sized. With approximately 600 ng used per sample, the template was genomic DNA from bulk tumor. Collection of several biopsies per primary tumor, spaced far apart, took place during surgery. Curative surgery was undertaken by patients, who had untreated, newly diagnosed non-small cell lung cancer. These data come from a study of immune heterogeneity within non-small cell lung tumors. In a multiplex PCR, 32 V and 13 J primers amplified TCR beta CDR3. MiXCR, run by TCRdb on the multiplex PCR reads, gives a single entry per CDR3 protein. The sample holds approximately 14,000 distinct CDR3 sequences; approximately 26% are singletons and the top ten take less than 4.5%. Germline V gives CDR1 KGHDR, CDR2 SFDVKD. V lost 9 bases, J lost 1 base, and 12 bases stayed unmatched. There are 17 residues in the CDR3.

The receptor's source is a man aged 40-49 years with non-small cell lung cancer. This chain links TRBV24-1 with TRBJ2-1; 9 positions match TRBD2. The sample taken for sequencing was lung tumor tissue. CDR3 sequence (DNA): TGTGCCACCTCCGGGGTGCGGGAGGGCCTATCCTACAATGAGCAGTTCTTC. This translates into CATSGVREGLSYNEQFF.